This TCR beta chain stems from a study of shared clonotypes between healthy human individuals. Assay used: immunoSEQ multiplex PCR; TCRdb lists only in-frame clones, some missing. Here the sample spans nearly 1 million clones, over 75% being singletons. The ends were cut back, 3 bases at V and 3 bases at J, with 12 bases in the middle. The V gene's germline CDR1 is SGHNT and CDR2 YENEEA. The CDR3 consists of 15 residues. This receptor was identified in a man between 18 and 29 years old in good health. The chain joins TRBV11-3 to TRBJ2-1; tentatively, D is TRBD2 (6 bases). Sequenced material: memory CD4+ T cells sorted from blood. Noted subset: CD45RA-negative fraction. The CDR3 spells CASSLGHGGYNEQFF. In DNA form, the CDR3 reads TGTGCCAGCAGCTTGGGGCACGGGGGCTACAATGAGCAGTTCTTC.